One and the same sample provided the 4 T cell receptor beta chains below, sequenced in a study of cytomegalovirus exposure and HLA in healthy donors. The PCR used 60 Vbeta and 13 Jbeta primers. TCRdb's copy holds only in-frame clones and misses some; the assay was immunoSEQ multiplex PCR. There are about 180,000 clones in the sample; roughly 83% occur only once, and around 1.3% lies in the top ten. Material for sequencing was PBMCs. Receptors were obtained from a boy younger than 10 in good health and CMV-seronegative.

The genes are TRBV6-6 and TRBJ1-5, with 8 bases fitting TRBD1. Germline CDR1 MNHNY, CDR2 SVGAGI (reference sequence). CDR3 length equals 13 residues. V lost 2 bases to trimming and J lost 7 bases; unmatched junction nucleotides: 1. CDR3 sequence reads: CASSYDRGQPQHF. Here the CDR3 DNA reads TGTGCCAGCAGTTACGACAGGGGACAGCCCCAGCATTTT.

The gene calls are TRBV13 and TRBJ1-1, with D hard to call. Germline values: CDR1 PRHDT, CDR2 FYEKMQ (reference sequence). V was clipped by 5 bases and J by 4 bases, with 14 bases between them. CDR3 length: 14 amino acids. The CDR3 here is CASSQTGIRTEAFF. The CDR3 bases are TGTGCCAGCAGCCAGACGGGTATACGCACTGAAGCTTTCTTT.

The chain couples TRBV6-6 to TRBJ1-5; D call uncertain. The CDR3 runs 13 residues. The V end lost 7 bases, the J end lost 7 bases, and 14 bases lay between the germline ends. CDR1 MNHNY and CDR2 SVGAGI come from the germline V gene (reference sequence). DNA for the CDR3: TGTGCCAGCAATGGTTTAGTTTACCAGCCCCAGCATTTT. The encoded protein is CASNGLVYQPQHF.

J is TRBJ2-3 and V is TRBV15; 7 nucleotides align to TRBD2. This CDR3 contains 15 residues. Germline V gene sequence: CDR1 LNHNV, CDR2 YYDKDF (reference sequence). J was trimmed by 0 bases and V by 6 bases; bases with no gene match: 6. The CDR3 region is CATSTGGASTDTQYF. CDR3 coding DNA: TGTGCCACCAGTACGGGGGGTGCTAGCACAGATACGCAGTATTTT.